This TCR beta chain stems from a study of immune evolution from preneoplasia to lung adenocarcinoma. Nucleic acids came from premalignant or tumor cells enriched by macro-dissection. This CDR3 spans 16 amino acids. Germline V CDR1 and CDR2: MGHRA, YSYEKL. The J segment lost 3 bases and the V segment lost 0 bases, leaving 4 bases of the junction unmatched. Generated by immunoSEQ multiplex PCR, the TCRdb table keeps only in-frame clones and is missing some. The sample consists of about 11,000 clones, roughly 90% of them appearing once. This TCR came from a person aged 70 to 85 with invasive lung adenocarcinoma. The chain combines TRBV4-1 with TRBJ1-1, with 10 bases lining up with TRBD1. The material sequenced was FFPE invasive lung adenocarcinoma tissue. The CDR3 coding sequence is TGCGCCAGCAGCCAAGAGTGGGGGACAGGGGACACTGAAGCTTTCTTT. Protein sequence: CASSQEWGTGDTEAFF.